This passage covers 5 T cell receptor beta chains from one sample sequenced in a study of T-cell memory formation after mild COVID-19. TCRdb used MiXCR to reprocess the 5' RACE reads, holding one entry per CDR3 protein. The profile shows 550,000 to 700,000 distinct CDR3 sequences, more than 15% of them singletons. Sequences were obtained from PBMCs or a T cell subset sorted from them (not recorded which). These receptors all come from an adult woman who had mild COVID-19 (a few samples of this study predate the infection). Cell type and time point are not known.

In its sample, this clonotype was seen a few times. The gene calls are TRBV10-3 and TRBJ2-7; D could derive from TRBD1 or TRBD2 (6 bases each). V lost 7 bases, J lost 7 bases, and 17 bases lay in between. The CDR3 length is 13 residues. CDR1 ENHRY and CDR2 SYGVKD come from the germline V gene. The CDR3 DNA reads TGTGCCATCACCGAGGGGGGAGTGAGGGAGCAGTACTTC. Translation gives CAITEGGVREQYF.

A few counts support this clonotype. V usage is TRBV5-1 and J usage is TRBJ2-3; 7 nucleotides match TRBD2. CDR1 SGHRS and CDR2 YFSETQ come from the germline V gene. Trimming cost V 4 bases and J 4 bases; bases outside gene matches: 9. This CDR3 is 15 amino acids long. CDR3 DNA: TGCGCCAGCAGCCCGGGAGGAGGGCAACCAGATACGCAGTATTTT. It yields the protein CASSPGGGQPDTQYF.

The chain is built from TRBV7-6 and TRBJ2-7, with 9 bases lining up with TRBD1. The CDR3 runs 14 residues. The trim removed 4 bases at V and 4 bases at J, leaving 5 bases unmatched. In germline, CDR1 is SGHVS, CDR2 FNYEAQ. This CDR3 reads CASSSTDRGYEQYF. CDR3 DNA: TGTGCCAGCAGCTCCACCGACAGGGGGTACGAGCAGTACTTC.

The chain couples TRBV7-2 to TRBJ2-7, with 9 bases matching TRBD2. The CDR3 is 14 residues long. V was pared by 4 bases and J by 3 bases, with 4 bases of the junction left unmatched. Germline V gene data show CDR1 as SGHTA and CDR2 as FQGNSA. The CDR3 region is CASSSVAGDYEQYF. CDR3 DNA: TGTGCCAGCAGCTCCGTAGCGGGGGACTACGAGCAGTACTTC.

This clonotype was observed a handful of times. V usage is TRBV7-2 and J usage is TRBJ1-1; unclear D gene. The germline V and J ends were trimmed by 6 bases and 5 bases, with 13 bases remaining between them. The germline V gene encodes CDR1 SGHTA and CDR2 FQGNSA. The CDR3 sequence is 13 residues long. The CDR3 region is CASSQPRVTEAFF. The CDR3 DNA follows: TGTGCCAGCAGTCAACCACGGGTTACTGAAGCTTTCTTT.